This entry lists 10 T cell receptor beta chains sequenced from one sample in a study of identical twins. MiXCR was run by TCRdb on the 5' RACE reads, yielding one entry per CDR3 protein. The sample shows some 500,000 distinct CDR3 sequences, 13% to 15% of them seen only once. These same data were also listed under a study on yellow fever vaccine responses in identical twins.

Material: CD4+ T cells sorted from blood. All receptors come from a woman between 18 and 30 years old in good health.

The chain joins TRBV29-1 to TRBJ2-7; 7 bases are a match to TRBD1. The CDR3 sequence is 12 residues long. The germline CDR1 and CDR2 sequences are SQVTM and ANQGSEA. J was trimmed by 5 bases and V by 4 bases; bases with no gene match: 5. The CDR3 DNA reads as TGCAGCGTTGGAAGGGGGCTCCACGAGCAGTACTTC. Its translation is CSVGRGLHEQYF.

This clonotype was seen ten or more times. This CDR3 reads CASSSPGTSGQITDTQYF. CDR3 DNA: TGTGCCAGCAGTTCCCCCGGGACTAGCGGGCAAATCACAGATACGCAGTATTTT. The chain links TRBV6-5 to TRBJ2-3, with 12 nucleotides matching TRBD2. Germline lookup yields CDR1 MNHEY and CDR2 SVGAGI. After removal of 4 bases from V and 2 bases from J, the junction contained 10 bases not matched to a gene. This CDR3 comprises 18 residues.

Here the CDR3 DNA reads TGTGCCAGCAGTTCAGCGGGAGCCAATACGCAGTATTTT. Translating it yields CASSSAGANTQYF. The chain has TRBV12-3 or TRBV12-4 and TRBJ2-3, with 8 bases identical to TRBD2. V dropped 4 bases and J dropped 7; count of bases not matched to a gene: 4. The CDR3 has 13 amino acids.

There are a few counts of this clonotype. The chain uses TRBV28 and TRBJ1-2; D gene uncertain. The CDR3 contains 11 residues. Deletions cut 5 bases from V and 7 bases from J, with 8 bases between. Per the germline V gene, CDR1 is MDHEN and CDR2 is SYDVKM. The CDR3 protein is CASSTTSGYTF. In DNA, the CDR3 is TGTGCCAGCAGTACCACCAGTGGCTACACCTTC.

This clonotype was seen repeatedly, ten times or more. This chain joins TRBV6-2 or TRBV6-3 and TRBJ2-7, with no clear D. Germline CDR1 and CDR2: MNHEY and SVGEGT. The CDR3 covers 11 residues. The V end was cut by 5 bases, the J end by 2 bases, with 4 bases between. CDR3 nucleotides: TGTGCCAGCAGTATGACCTACGAGCAGTACTTC. Its translation is CASSMTYEQYF.

V and J are TRBV5-1 and TRBJ2-7, with TRBD2 matching over 11 bases. V gave up 2 bases and J gave up 7 bases; unmatched junction bases: 11. Germline V gene data show CDR1 as SGHRS and CDR2 as YFSETQ. The CDR3 consists of 16 residues. This CDR3 reads CASSFPNSGRASEQYF. For the CDR3, the DNA is TGCGCCAGCAGCTTCCCAAATAGCGGGAGGGCGAGTGAGCAGTACTTC.

The chain is built from TRBV27 and TRBJ2-5; D might be TRBD2 (5 bases). Germline CDR1 MNHEY, CDR2 SMNVEV (reference sequence). CDR3 size: 13 residues. V dropped 10 bases and J dropped 1 base, with 13 bases sitting between them. CDR3 protein: CATWTGSQETQYF. CDR3 DNA: TGTGCCACCTGGACGGGGTCCCAAGAGACCCAGTACTTC.

Remarks on this clonotype: Here the CDR3 omits its conserved ending phenylalanine or tryptophan, so a read error is the likely source. This chain links TRBV7-2 with TRBJ2-7; D might be TRBD2 (6 bases). V was trimmed by 1 base and J by 6 bases, leaving 13 bases between them. The CDR3 runs 14 residues. Germline CDR1 and CDR2: SGHTA and FQGNSA. The CDR3 DNA reads TGTGCCAGCAGCTTAGTCGGGGGAACGGGCGAGCAGTACCTC. The encoded protein is CASSLVGGTGEQYL.

This clonotype showed up just a few times. This chain joins TRBV12-3 or TRBV12-4 and TRBJ1-2, with D uncertain. Trimming removed 5 bases from V and 0 bases from J, with 16 bases in between. CDR3 size: 16 residues. The DNA of the CDR3 is TGTGCCAGCAGTCCGATGACTTGGATAACTAACTATGGCTACACCTTC. It yields the protein CASSPMTWITNYGYTF.

Only a few counts were recorded for this clonotype. This chain joins TRBV27 and TRBJ2-1; 12 bases line up with TRBD2. Germline CDR1 and CDR2: MNHEY and SMNVEV (reference sequence). This CDR3 region has 16 residues. V gave up 4 bases and J gave up 2 bases; unmatched junction bases: 3. CDR3 nucleotide sequence: TGTGCCAGCAGTTCCCGACTAGCGGGGGCCTACAATGAGCAGTTCTTC. Translation: CASSSRLAGAYNEQFF.